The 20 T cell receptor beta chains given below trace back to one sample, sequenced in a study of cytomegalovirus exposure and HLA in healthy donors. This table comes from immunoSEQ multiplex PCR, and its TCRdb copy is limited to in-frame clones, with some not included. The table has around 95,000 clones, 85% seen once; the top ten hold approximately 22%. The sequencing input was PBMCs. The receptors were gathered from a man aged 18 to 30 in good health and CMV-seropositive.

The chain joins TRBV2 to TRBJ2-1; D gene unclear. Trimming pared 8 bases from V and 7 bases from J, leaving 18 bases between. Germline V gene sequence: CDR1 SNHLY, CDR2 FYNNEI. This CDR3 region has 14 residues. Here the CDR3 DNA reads TGTGCCAGCCCGACTTTAACCCCTGGGAATGAGCAGTTCTTC. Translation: CASPTLTPGNEQFF.

CDR3: CASSIQASGSLDTQYF. For the CDR3, the DNA is TGTGCCAGTAGTATTCAGGCTAGCGGGAGTCTAGATACGCAGTATTTT. The rearrangement joins TRBV19 to TRBJ2-3; 10 bases agree with TRBD2. The CDR3 runs 16 residues. J lost 5 bases, V lost 3 bases, and 8 bases had no gene match. Germline loops: CDR1 LNHDA, CDR2 SQIVND (reference sequence).

In DNA, the CDR3 is TGTGCCAGCCGGAATTCGCGGGACAGCTTTCCGTATTTT. As protein: CASRNSRDSFPYF. The gene calls are TRBV27 and TRBJ2-3, with a weak D call TRBD1 (7 bases). Looked up from germline, CDR1 is MNHEY and CDR2 is SMNVEV (reference sequence). Trimming shortened V by 8 bases and J by 14 bases, and 23 bases separated the two germline ends. The CDR3 sequence is 13 residues long.

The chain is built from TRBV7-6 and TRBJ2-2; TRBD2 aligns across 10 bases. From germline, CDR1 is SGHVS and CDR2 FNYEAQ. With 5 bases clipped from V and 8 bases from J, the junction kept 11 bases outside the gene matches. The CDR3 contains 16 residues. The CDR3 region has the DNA TGTGCCAGCAGCCCCCAGTCACTAGCGGGAACGGGGGAGCTGTTTTTT. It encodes CASSPQSLAGTGELFF.

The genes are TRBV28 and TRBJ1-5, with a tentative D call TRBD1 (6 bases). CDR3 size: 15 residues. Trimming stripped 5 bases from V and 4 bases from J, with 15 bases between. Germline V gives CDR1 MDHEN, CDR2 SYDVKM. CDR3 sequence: CASSPLGGPNQPQHF. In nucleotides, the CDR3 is TGTGCCAGCAGTCCCCTGGGGGGGCCGAATCAGCCCCAGCATTTT. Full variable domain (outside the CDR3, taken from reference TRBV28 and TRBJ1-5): DVKVTQSSRYLVKRTGEKVFLECVQDMDHENMFWYRQDPGLGLRLIYFSYDVKMKEKGDIPEGYSVSREKKERFSLILESASTNQTSMYLCASSPLGGPNQPQHFGDGTRLSIL.

The CDR3 region has the DNA TGTGCCAGCGGAACGACATTCGTCGTTAAGGAGACCCAGTACTTC. As protein: CASGTTFVVKETQYF. The chain links TRBV5-6 to TRBJ2-5; D unresolved. CDR3 length: 15 amino acids. Germline V gene lookup returns CDR1 SGHDT and CDR2 YYEEEE. The V gene lost 7 bases and the J gene lost 5 bases, with 21 bases spanning the gap.

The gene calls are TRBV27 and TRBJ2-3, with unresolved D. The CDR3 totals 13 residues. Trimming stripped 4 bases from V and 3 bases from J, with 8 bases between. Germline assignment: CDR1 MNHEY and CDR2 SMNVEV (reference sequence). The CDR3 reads CASSSSRTDTQYF. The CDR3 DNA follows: TGTGCCAGCAGTTCGTCTAGAACAGATACGCAGTATTTT.

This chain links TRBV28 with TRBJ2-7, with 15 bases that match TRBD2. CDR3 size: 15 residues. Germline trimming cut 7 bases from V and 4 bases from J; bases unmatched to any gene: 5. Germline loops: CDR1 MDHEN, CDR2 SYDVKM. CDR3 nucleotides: TGTGCCAGCACCGAAGGACTAGCGGGAGGGTACGAGCAGTACTTC. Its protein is CASTEGLAGGYEQYF.

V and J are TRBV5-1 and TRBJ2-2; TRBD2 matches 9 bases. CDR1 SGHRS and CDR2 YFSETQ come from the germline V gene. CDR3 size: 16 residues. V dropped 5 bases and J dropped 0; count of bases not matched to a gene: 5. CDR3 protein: CASREAGGSNTGELFF. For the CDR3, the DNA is TGCGCCAGCAGGGAAGCGGGGGGCTCGAACACCGGGGAGCTGTTTTTT.

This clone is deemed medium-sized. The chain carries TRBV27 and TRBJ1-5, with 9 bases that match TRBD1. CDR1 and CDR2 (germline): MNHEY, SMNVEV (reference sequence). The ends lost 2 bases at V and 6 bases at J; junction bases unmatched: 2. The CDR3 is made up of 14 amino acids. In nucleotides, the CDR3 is TGTGCCAGCAGTTTAGGGACAGGGTTTCAGCCCCAGCATTTT. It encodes CASSLGTGFQPQHF.

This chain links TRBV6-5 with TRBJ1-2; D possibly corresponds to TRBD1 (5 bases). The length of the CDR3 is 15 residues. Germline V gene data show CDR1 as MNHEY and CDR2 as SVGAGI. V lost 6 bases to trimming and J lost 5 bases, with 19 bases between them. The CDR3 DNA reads TGTGCCAGCAGGGAGGGGCCGCCGGAGGGGTATGGCTACACCTTC. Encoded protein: CASREGPPEGYGYTF.

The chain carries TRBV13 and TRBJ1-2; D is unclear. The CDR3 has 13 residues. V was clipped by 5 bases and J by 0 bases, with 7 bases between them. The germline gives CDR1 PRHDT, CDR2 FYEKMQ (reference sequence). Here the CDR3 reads CASSVRANYGYTF. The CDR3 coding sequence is TGTGCCAGCAGCGTTCGGGCTAACTATGGCTACACCTTC. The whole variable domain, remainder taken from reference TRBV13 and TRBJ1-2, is AAGVIQSPRHLIKEKRETATLKCYPIPRHDTVYWYQQGPGQDPQFLISFYEKMQSDKGSIPDRFSAQQFSDYHSELNMSSLELGDSALYFCASSVRANYGYTFGSGTRLTVV.

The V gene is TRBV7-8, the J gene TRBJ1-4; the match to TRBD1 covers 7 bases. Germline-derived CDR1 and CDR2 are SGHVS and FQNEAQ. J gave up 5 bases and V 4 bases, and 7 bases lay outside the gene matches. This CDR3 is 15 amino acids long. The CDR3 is CASSSGQDVNEKLFF. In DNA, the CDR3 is TGTGCCAGCAGCTCAGGACAGGACGTCAATGAAAAACTGTTTTTT.

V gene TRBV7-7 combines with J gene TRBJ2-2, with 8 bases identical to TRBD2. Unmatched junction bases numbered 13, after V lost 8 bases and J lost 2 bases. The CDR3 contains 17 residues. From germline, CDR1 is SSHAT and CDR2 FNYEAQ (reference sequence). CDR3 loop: CASGSKTSATNTGELFF. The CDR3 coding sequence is TGTGCCAGCGGGAGTAAGACTAGCGCCACAAACACCGGGGAGCTGTTTTTT.

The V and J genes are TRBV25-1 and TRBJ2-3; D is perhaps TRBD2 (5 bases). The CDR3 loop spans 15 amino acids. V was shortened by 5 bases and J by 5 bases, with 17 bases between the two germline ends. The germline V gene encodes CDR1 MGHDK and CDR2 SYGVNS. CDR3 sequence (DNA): TGTGCCAGCAGTTCGGTTAGCGTAGACCGAGATACGCAGTATTTT. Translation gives CASSSVSVDRDTQYF.

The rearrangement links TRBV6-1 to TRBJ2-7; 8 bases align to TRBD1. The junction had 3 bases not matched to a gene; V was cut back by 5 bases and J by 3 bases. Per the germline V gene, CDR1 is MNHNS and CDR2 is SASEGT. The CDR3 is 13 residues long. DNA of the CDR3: TGTGCCAGCAGTCCAGGGGGCGGCTACGAGCAGTACTTC. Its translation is CASSPGGGYEQYF.

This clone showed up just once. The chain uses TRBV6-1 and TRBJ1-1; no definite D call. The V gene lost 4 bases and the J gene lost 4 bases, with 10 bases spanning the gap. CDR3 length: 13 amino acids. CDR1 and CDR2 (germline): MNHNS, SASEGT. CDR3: CASSARRGTEAFF. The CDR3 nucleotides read TGTGCCAGCAGTGCGAGGAGAGGCACTGAAGCTTTCTTT.

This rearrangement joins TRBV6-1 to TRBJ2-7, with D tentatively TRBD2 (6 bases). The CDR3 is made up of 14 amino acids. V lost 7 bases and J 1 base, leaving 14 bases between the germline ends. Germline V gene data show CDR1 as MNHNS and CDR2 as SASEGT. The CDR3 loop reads CASKKLGGSYEQYF. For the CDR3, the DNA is TGTGCCAGCAAAAAGTTGGGGGGTTCCTACGAGCAGTACTTC.

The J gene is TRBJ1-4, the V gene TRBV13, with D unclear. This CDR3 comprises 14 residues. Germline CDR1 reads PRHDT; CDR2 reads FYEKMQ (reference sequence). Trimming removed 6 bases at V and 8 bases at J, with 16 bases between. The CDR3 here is CASRDSTGGEKLFF. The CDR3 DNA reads TGTGCCAGCAGGGACTCAACCGGCGGGGAAAAACTGTTTTTT. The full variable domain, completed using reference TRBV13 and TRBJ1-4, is AAGVIQSPRHLIKEKRETATLKCYPIPRHDTVYWYQQGPGQDPQFLISFYEKMQSDKGSIPDRFSAQQFSDYHSELNMSSLELGDSALYFCASRDSTGGEKLFFGSGTQLSVL.

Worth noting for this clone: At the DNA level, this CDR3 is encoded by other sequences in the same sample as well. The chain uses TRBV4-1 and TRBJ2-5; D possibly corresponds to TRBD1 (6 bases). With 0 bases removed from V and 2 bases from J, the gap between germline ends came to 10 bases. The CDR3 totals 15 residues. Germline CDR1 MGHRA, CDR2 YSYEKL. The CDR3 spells CASSQDDRPQETQYF. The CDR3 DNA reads TGCGCCAGCAGCCAAGATGACAGGCCGCAAGAGACCCAGTACTTC.